The 25 T cell receptor beta chains reported below all come from one sample, sequenced in a study of T cells after yellow fever vaccination. A single record per CDR3 protein comes from TCRdb applying MiXCR to the 5' RACE reads. The data hold approximately 300,000 distinct CDR3 sequences, with around 6.8% observed a single time. The source material was PBMCs, sampled around 45 days after the first yellow fever vaccination. These receptors originate from a young man who received the YFV17D yellow fever vaccine.

The CDR3: CASSRTGGNLDYGYTF. CDR3 nucleotides: TGTGCCAGCAGTCGGACAGGGGGCAATCTCGACTATGGCTACACCTTC. The chain combines TRBV27 with TRBJ1-2, with TRBD1 matching 11 bases. The V segment lost 5 bases and the J segment 3 bases; nucleotides outside the gene matches: 8. Germline CDR1 is MNHEY and CDR2 is SMNVEV (reference sequence). This CDR3 spans 16 amino acids.

This clonotype appeared a few times. The V gene is TRBV7-9, the J gene TRBJ2-2; D perhaps matches TRBD1 (6 bases). The V and J ends lost 5 bases and 3 bases respectively, with 13 bases between them. CDR3 length: 15 residues. The germline V gene has CDR1 SEHNR and CDR2 FQNEAQ (reference sequence). The CDR3 loop reads CASSPRAGDTGELFF. The DNA of the CDR3 is TGTGCCAGCAGCCCCAGGGCAGGGGACACCGGGGAGCTGTTTTTT.

The J gene is TRBJ2-1, the V gene TRBV27; TRBD2 matches 7 bases. The V gene's germline CDR1 is MNHEY and CDR2 SMNVEV (reference sequence). This CDR3 contains 13 residues. V trimming: 7 bases; J trimming: 9 bases; junction bases outside the gene matches: 9. Here the CDR3 DNA reads TGTGCCAGCACCGGAGGACCGGGGGGTGAGCAGTTCTTC. Its translation is CASTGGPGGEQFF.

This clonotype appeared a few times. The chain couples TRBV18 to TRBJ2-2, with unresolved D. The germline gives CDR1 KGHSH, CDR2 LQKENI. The CDR3 contains 15 residues. V gave up 6 bases and J gave up 3 bases, with 14 bases separating them. The CDR3, as DNA: TGTGCCAGCTCCATTAGGTCAGACTACACCGGGGAGCTGTTTTTT. Translated, it gives CASSIRSDYTGELFF.

V gene TRBV19 combines with J gene TRBJ1-1; D not resolved. V was trimmed by 1 base and J by 0 bases, leaving 6 bases between them. Germline-derived CDR1 and CDR2 are LNHDA and SQIVND (reference sequence). CDR3 length: 14 amino acids. The CDR3 protein is CASSIGSVNTEAFF. For the CDR3, the DNA is TGTGCCAGTAGTATAGGATCAGTGAACACTGAAGCTTTCTTT. The full variable domain, rest sourced from reference TRBV19 and TRBJ1-1, is DGGITQSPKYLFRKEGQNVTLSCEQNLNHDAMYWYRQDPGQGLRLIYYSQIVNDFQKGDIAEGYSVSREKKESFPLTVTSAQKNPTAFYLCASSIGSVNTEAFFGQGTRLTVV.

The CDR3, as DNA: TGCAGTGCTAGTCGGGGGAATACGCAGTATTTT. Protein product: CSASRGNTQYF. This chain connects TRBV20-1 to TRBJ2-3; a weak D match, TRBD2 (6 bases). With 3 bases removed from V and 7 bases from J, the gap between germline ends came to 8 bases. The CDR3 has 11 amino acids. CDR1 is DFQATT and CDR2 is SNEGSKA in the germline V gene (reference sequence).

The V gene is TRBV27, the J gene TRBJ2-3, with 9 bases that match TRBD2. CDR1 is MNHEY, CDR2 SMNVEV, per germline (reference sequence). Trimming removed 3 bases from V and 6 bases from J; junction bases left unmatched: 4. The CDR3 has 14 residues. Here the CDR3 DNA reads TGTGCCAGCAGTTTTGAGCGGGGGGTTGATACGCAGTATTTT. Encoded protein: CASSFERGVDTQYF.

This clonotype was observed a handful of times. The V gene is TRBV5-5, the J gene TRBJ2-1; D is perhaps TRBD1 (6 bases). Trimming shortened V by 2 bases and J by 8 bases, and 11 bases separated the two germline ends. The CDR3 consists of 13 residues. Germline CDR1 is SGHKS and CDR2 is YYEKEE (reference sequence). As DNA, the CDR3 is TGTGCCAGCAGCTTAACCGGGACACATGAGCAGTTCTTC. Translation: CASSLTGTHEQFF.

This sequence joins TRBV20-1 and TRBJ2-7; D might be TRBD1 (6 bases). V was clipped by 6 bases and J by 3 bases, with 21 bases between them. The germline V gene has CDR1 DFQATT and CDR2 SNEGSKA (reference sequence). CDR3 size: 15 residues. CDR3 sequence reads: CSAKPTDRPFYEQYF. CDR3 coding DNA: TGCAGTGCCAAACCTACAGACAGGCCATTCTACGAGCAGTACTTC.

The rearrangement links TRBV6-1 to TRBJ2-5; a possible D gene is TRBD2 (5 bases). The CDR3 runs 15 residues. Looked up from germline, CDR1 is MNHNS and CDR2 is SASEGT. V lost 5 bases and J 1 base, leaving 14 bases between the germline ends. The CDR3 region is CASSRGSLPQETQYF. CDR3 nucleotides: TGTGCCAGCAGTCGGGGTTCCCTCCCCCAAGAGACCCAGTACTTC.

This clonotype was detected a few times. This chain links TRBV20-1 with TRBJ1-5, with 7 bases lining up with TRBD1. There are 13 residues in the CDR3. V was pared by 6 bases and J by 3 bases, with 5 bases of the junction left unmatched. CDR1 DFQATT and CDR2 SNEGSKA come from the germline V gene (reference sequence). CDR3 bases: TGCAGTGCCACTGGGACAGTCAATCAGCCCCAGCATTTT. Protein product: CSATGTVNQPQHF.

This clonotype has ten or more counts. V usage is TRBV27 and J usage is TRBJ2-1, with D hard to call. Germline V gives CDR1 MNHEY, CDR2 SMNVEV (reference sequence). This CDR3 is 12 amino acids long. With 1 base removed from V and 9 bases from J, the gap between germline ends came to 7 bases. CDR3 region: CASSLLGGEQFF. The CDR3 nucleotides read TGTGCCAGCAGTTTATTAGGCGGTGAGCAGTTCTTC.

This clonotype was found a few times. The genes are TRBV12-3 or TRBV12-4 and TRBJ1-5; D perhaps matches TRBD1 (6 bases). V lost 6 bases and J lost 4, with 16 bases in between. The length of the CDR3 is 15 residues. The CDR3 here is CASSLGDIFNQPQHF. DNA of the CDR3: TGTGCCAGCAGCCTTGGGGACATCTTTAATCAGCCCCAGCATTTT.

The rearrangement links TRBV12-3 or TRBV12-4 to TRBJ2-1, with D unclear. This CDR3 has 13 residues. V lost 5 bases, J lost 10 bases, and 15 bases lay in between. In DNA, the CDR3 is TGTGCCAGCAGTCCCCGGGTAGTCAGCGAGCAGTTCTTC. It is translated as CASSPRVVSEQFF.

The chain joins TRBV19 to TRBJ2-1, with D unresolved. This CDR3 region has 16 residues. V was clipped by 9 bases and J by 0 bases, with 18 bases between them. CDR1 and CDR2 from the germline V gene are LNHDA and SQIVND (reference sequence). CDR3 amino acids: CASQTSRGTSYNEQFF. Here the CDR3 DNA reads TGTGCCAGCCAAACCTCTCGAGGCACCTCCTACAATGAGCAGTTCTTC.

With regard to this clonotype: Germline and junction disagree at one end, which may indicate a read error. V usage is TRBV5-6 and J usage is TRBJ1-5; 7 positions match TRBD1. CDR1 is SGHDT, CDR2 YYEEEE, per germline. The CDR3 has 15 amino acids. CDR3 coding DNA: TGTGCCAGCAGCCCTTACAGGGGAGGCAATCAGCGCCAGCATTTT. It encodes CASSPYRGGNQRQHF.

This clonotype was seen only a few times. The chain recombines TRBV5-5 with TRBJ2-1; TRBD1 or TRBD2 may be the D gene (5 bases each). The V and J ends lost 2 bases and 2 bases respectively, with 17 bases between them. Germline V gives CDR1 SGHKS, CDR2 YYEKEE (reference sequence). This CDR3 comprises 17 residues. CDR3 amino acids: CASSFLSGTAAYNEQFF. The CDR3 DNA sequence: TGTGCCAGCAGCTTTCTTTCCGGGACGGCGGCCTACAATGAGCAGTTCTTC.

V gene TRBV4-1 combines with J gene TRBJ2-7, with D hard to call. V dropped 4 bases and J dropped 0 bases, with 10 bases sitting between them. CDR3 length: 14 amino acids. The germline gives CDR1 MGHRA, CDR2 YSYEKL. The CDR3 bases are TGCGCCAGCAGCCCCTTCGCATCCTCCTACGAGCAGTACGTC. Protein product: CASSPFASSYEQYV.

This clonotype has a handful of counts. The chain has TRBV6-2 or TRBV6-3 and TRBJ2-7; 7 nucleotides line up with TRBD2. V shed 6 bases, J shed 3 bases, and the junction held 11 bases outside the gene matches. Germline V lookup: CDR1 MNHEY, CDR2 SVGEGT. The CDR3 extends over 15 amino acids. CDR3 in amino acids: CASSPTSDIYYEQYF. For the CDR3, the DNA is TGTGCCAGCAGCCCAACTAGCGACATTTACTACGAGCAGTACTTC.

This clonotype was counted only a few times. The chain uses TRBV12-3 or TRBV12-4 and TRBJ1-2, with D possibly TRBD1 on 5 matching bases. The ends were cut back, 3 bases at V and 8 bases at J, with 10 bases in the middle. The CDR3 runs 12 residues. The CDR3 DNA reads as TGTGCCAGCAGTTTTTGGCAGGGAGGCTACACCTTC. Its translation: CASSFWQGGYTF.

This clonotype was recorded a few times. The chain couples TRBV12-3 or TRBV12-4 to TRBJ2-2; D may be TRBD1 (6 bases). Trimming shortened V by 3 bases and J by 7 bases, and 15 bases separated the two germline ends. The CDR3 sequence is 15 residues long. Here the CDR3 DNA reads TGTGCCAGCAGTTTCTACAGGGTCACCCTCGGGGAGCTGTTTTTT. Its translation is CASSFYRVTLGELFF.

This clonotype showed up many times. The chain has TRBV5-5 and TRBJ2-6; D gene uncertain. V lost 0 bases, J lost 0 bases, and 10 bases lay in between. CDR3 size: 17 residues. Germline V gives CDR1 SGHKS, CDR2 YYEKEE (reference sequence). CDR3 sequence: CASSLEGTSSGANVLTF. The CDR3 DNA reads as TGTGCCAGCAGCTTGGAGGGTACGAGCTCTGGGGCCAACGTCCTGACTTTC.

The sample holds a few counts of this clonotype. This chain connects TRBV6-1 to TRBJ2-3; no firm D call. Germline V gene lookup returns CDR1 MNHNS and CDR2 SASEGT. The CDR3 length is 14 residues. The V end lost 6 bases, the J end lost 2 bases, and 12 bases lay between the germline ends. The CDR3 DNA follows: TGTGCCAGCAGGGGAAAGATTTCCACAGATACGCAGTATTTT. Translation: CASRGKISTDTQYF.

This clonotype was found many times. V usage is TRBV6-4 and J usage is TRBJ2-2; 8 bases fit TRBD1. V lost 2 bases to trimming and J lost 6 bases; unmatched junction nucleotides: 5. The V gene's germline CDR1 is MRHNA and CDR2 SNTAGT. CDR3 length: 15 amino acids. CDR3 sequence reads: CASSDGRGHSGELFF. CDR3 sequence (DNA): TGTGCCAGCAGTGACGGCAGGGGGCATTCCGGGGAGCTGTTTTTT.

This clonotype was observed many times. The chain carries TRBV7-9 and TRBJ2-5; D possibly corresponds to TRBD1 (7 bases). Germline CDR1 is SEHNR and CDR2 is FQNEAQ (reference sequence). The CDR3 spans 14 residues. V shed 3 bases and J shed 4 bases, with 12 bases lying between them. CDR3 sequence: CASSFSGGRETQYF. The CDR3 nucleotides are TGTGCCAGCAGCTTTTCAGGGGGGAGAGAGACCCAGTACTTC.